The 27 T cell receptor beta chains reported below all come from one sample, sequenced in a study of cytomegalovirus exposure and HLA in healthy donors. Primers included in the PCR were 60 Vbeta and 13 Jbeta primers. Sequenced by immunoSEQ multiplex PCR; TCRdb stores in-frame clones only, minus some. The sample carries some 150,000 clones, 80% recorded once. Specimen: PBMCs. Source of these receptors: a young man in good health and CMV-seropositive.

Of note for this clone: At one of its ends the junction is not consistent with the germline gene, which may arise from a read error. Other DNA sequences in the sample encode the same CDR3. The rearrangement links TRBV4-2 to TRBJ2-7, with TRBD2 matching 7 bases. Germline V CDR1 and CDR2: LGHNA, YNFKEQ. The CDR3 contains 16 residues. The CDR3 sequence is CASSLWGSSGTYEQYF. CDR3 DNA sequence: TGTGCCAGTAGCCTGTGGGGGTCTAGCGGTACCTACGAGCAGTACTTC.

J is TRBJ2-1 and V is TRBV15; 14 bases are a match to TRBD2. Germline-derived CDR1 and CDR2 are LNHNV and YYDKDF (reference sequence). The V gene end was trimmed by 4 bases and the J gene end by 7 bases; junction bases not matched to a gene: 3. CDR3 length equals 15 residues. The CDR3 spells CATSTRTSGRNEQFF. In nucleotides, the CDR3 is TGTGCCACCAGCACTCGGACTAGCGGGAGGAATGAGCAGTTCTTC.

This clone was detected only a few times. The rearrangement joins TRBV4-1 to TRBJ1-1, with 8 bases aligning to TRBD1. V was pared by 2 bases and J by 5 bases, with 7 bases of the junction left unmatched. The germline CDR1 and CDR2 sequences are MGHRA and YSYEKL. This CDR3 has 15 amino acids. The CDR3, as DNA: TGCGCCAGCAGCCAAATAGACAGGGGTGCGACTGAAGCTTTCTTT. Residues: CASSQIDRGATEAFF.

The V and J genes are TRBV6-5 and TRBJ2-2; a possible D gene is TRBD2 (6 bases). Germline V gives CDR1 MNHEY, CDR2 SVGAGI. This CDR3 contains 14 residues. V gave up 2 bases and J gave up 4 bases, with 8 bases separating them. As DNA, the CDR3 is TGTGCCAGCAGTTACGGTAGCGGCACCGGGGAGCTGTTTTTT. It specifies CASSYGSGTGELFF.

The J gene is TRBJ2-2, the V gene TRBV7-2, with TRBD1 identical over 12 bases. The CDR3 extends over 16 amino acids. Per the germline V gene, CDR1 is SGHTA and CDR2 is FQGNSA. Trimming took 2 bases from V and 5 from J; bases not matched to a gene: 3. This CDR3 is CASSLWGQGATGELFF. CDR3 in DNA: TGTGCCAGCAGCTTATGGGGACAGGGGGCGACCGGGGAGCTGTTTTTT. The variable domain in full, completed from reference TRBV7-2 and TRBJ2-2, reads GAGVSQSPSNKVTEKGKDVELRCDPISGHTALYWYRQSLGQGLEFLIYFQGNSAPDKSGLPSDRFSAERTGGSVSTLTIQRTQQEDSAVYLCASSLWGQGATGELFFGEGSRLTVL.

This chain joins TRBV5-1 and TRBJ2-1; maybe TRBD1 (6 bases). Germline V gene sequence: CDR1 SGHRS, CDR2 YFSETQ. Trimming took 2 bases from V and 7 from J, leaving 13 bases between them. The CDR3 loop spans 14 amino acids. The chain's CDR3 is CASSLSGESNEQFF. In DNA, the CDR3 is TGCGCCAGCAGCTTATCAGGGGAGTCTAATGAGCAGTTCTTC.

The chain links TRBV5-1 to TRBJ2-7; 10 nucleotides agree with TRBD1. The CDR3 extends over 15 amino acids. V shed 2 bases and J 1 base; nucleotides not matched to a gene: 3. The germline gives CDR1 SGHRS, CDR2 YFSETQ. The CDR3 coding sequence is TGCGCCAGCAGCTTAATGGGACAGGGGTCCTACGAGCAGTACTTC. Encoded protein: CASSLMGQGSYEQYF.

This clone was picked up a small number of times. The J gene is TRBJ2-4, the V gene TRBV27; unclear D gene. V lost 4 bases and J lost 2, with 6 bases in between. This CDR3 comprises 13 residues. CDR1 MNHEY and CDR2 SMNVEV come from the germline V gene (reference sequence). The CDR3 region is CASSYRTKNIQYF. The DNA for the CDR3 is TGTGCCAGCAGTTACAGAACCAAAAACATTCAGTACTTC.

The chain uses TRBV5-1 and TRBJ2-2; TRBD2 matches at 10 bases. Germline lookup yields CDR1 SGHRS and CDR2 YFSETQ. V shed 4 bases and J 6 bases; nucleotides not matched to a gene: 12. This CDR3 has 17 residues. This CDR3 is CASSERPRSGRAGELFF. CDR3 in DNA: TGCGCCAGCAGCGAAAGGCCTCGCAGCGGGAGGGCCGGGGAGCTGTTTTTT.

The J gene is TRBJ1-5, the V gene TRBV28; the D is unclear. V was shortened by 8 bases and J by 0 bases, with 14 bases between the two germline ends. CDR1 and CDR2 from the germline V gene are MDHEN and SYDVKM. The CDR3 covers 15 residues. CDR3 sequence (DNA): TGTGCCAGCGAGAGCGGTGTTTATAGCAATCAGCCCCAGCATTTT. Translation: CASESGVYSNQPQHF.

The chain is built from TRBV11-3 and TRBJ2-3; 9 bases agree with TRBD2. Germline V lookup: CDR1 SGHNT, CDR2 YENEEA. The CDR3 totals 16 residues. Germline trimming cut 3 bases from V and 2 bases from J; bases unmatched to any gene: 6. The CDR3 DNA reads as TGTGCCAGCAGCTTCTCTAGCGGGACAGCCACAGATACGCAGTATTTT. Encoded protein: CASSFSSGTATDTQYF.

This rearrangement joins TRBV19 to TRBJ1-2, with D possibly matching TRBD1 (6 bases). V was cut by 4 bases and J by 2 bases, with 11 bases left in between. There are 14 residues in the CDR3. From germline, CDR1 is LNHDA and CDR2 SQIVND (reference sequence). The chain's CDR3 is CASSTRQGNYGYTF. The CDR3 DNA follows: TGTGCCAGTAGTACCCGCCAGGGGAACTATGGCTACACCTTC.

The V and J genes are TRBV28 and TRBJ1-5; D may be TRBD1 (5 bases). The CDR3 spans 13 residues. The germline V gene has CDR1 MDHEN and CDR2 SYDVKM. Trimming cost V 6 bases and J 6 bases, with 12 bases left between them. CDR3 coding DNA: TGTGCCAGCAGCACCGACAGAAGTCAGCCCCAGCATTTT. Its protein is CASSTDRSQPQHF.

This clone was found a few times. The chain joins TRBV19 to TRBJ1-1; D uncertain. CDR3 length: 12 residues. The germline V and J ends were trimmed by 1 base and 5 bases, with 5 bases remaining between them. Germline CDR1 is LNHDA and CDR2 is SQIVND (reference sequence). The CDR3 nucleotides are TGTGCCAGTAGTATAGCGAGGACTGAAGCTTTCTTT. Translated: CASSIARTEAFF.

The CDR3 sequence is CASSIRREGRNEQFF. In nucleotides, the CDR3 is TGTGCCAGTAGTATACGGCGGGAGGGTCGCAATGAGCAGTTCTTC. This chain uses TRBV19 with TRBJ2-1, with 9 bases identical to TRBD2. V shed 2 bases, J shed 6 bases, and the junction held 5 bases outside the gene matches. The CDR3 runs 15 residues. Looked up from germline, CDR1 is LNHDA and CDR2 is SQIVND (reference sequence).

The genes are TRBV6-5 and TRBJ1-1; TRBD1 agrees at 7 bases. The length of the CDR3 is 14 residues. The germline V gene encodes CDR1 MNHEY and CDR2 SVGAGI. The trim removed 4 bases at V and 5 bases at J, leaving 7 bases unmatched. The CDR3 DNA follows: TGTGCCAGCAGTTGGAAAACAGGGGAGACTGAAGCTTTCTTT. This gives the protein CASSWKTGETEAFF.

This chain joins TRBV6-5 and TRBJ2-1; TRBD1 might be the D (6 bases). CDR1 and CDR2 (germline): MNHEY, SVGAGI. The CDR3 contains 14 residues. Trimming took 2 bases from V and 4 from J, leaving 9 bases between them. CDR3 sequence: CASSYEDSYNEQFF. The CDR3 nucleotides read TGTGCCAGCAGTTACGAGGACAGTTACAATGAGCAGTTCTTC.

This chain links TRBV28 with TRBJ1-1, with 8 bases lining up with TRBD1. The CDR3 runs 12 residues. Per germline, CDR1 MDHEN and CDR2 SYDVKM. After removal of 9 bases from V and 1 base from J, the junction contained 1 base not matched to a gene. The CDR3 sequence: CASGQGNTEAFF. CDR3 sequence (DNA): TGTGCCAGTGGACAGGGGAACACTGAAGCTTTCTTT.

This clone was seen a single time. The chain carries TRBV4-2 and TRBJ1-1, with a possible D match to TRBD1 (5 bases). The CDR3 runs to 15 residues. With 4 bases removed from V and 5 bases from J, the gap between germline ends came to 17 bases. CDR1 and CDR2 from the germline V gene are LGHNA and YNFKEQ. CDR3 in amino acids: CASSLGGGLETEAFF. CDR3 bases: TGTGCCAGCAGCCTCGGGGGGGGACTTGAGACTGAAGCTTTCTTT.

V is TRBV2 and J is TRBJ1-6, with a possible D match to TRBD1 (6 bases). Trimming removed 1 base from V and 7 bases from J, with 11 bases in between. Looked up from germline, CDR1 is SNHLY and CDR2 is FYNNEI. The CDR3 loop spans 15 amino acids. The CDR3 sequence: CASSEVRDTNSPLHF. The CDR3 nucleotides read TGTGCCAGCAGTGAAGTTAGGGACACCAATTCACCCCTCCACTTT.

The gene calls are TRBV10-1 and TRBJ2-7; D is unresolved. The V end lost 5 bases, the J end lost 6 bases, and 14 bases lay between the germline ends. The CDR3 has 13 residues. Germline lookup yields CDR1 WNHNN and CDR2 SYGVQD (reference sequence). CDR3 loop: CASSLPGSREQYF. DNA for the CDR3: TGCGCCAGCAGTCTCCCCGGGTCGCGCGAGCAGTACTTC.

V usage is TRBV9 and J usage is TRBJ2-2; D gene uncertain. V lost 0 bases and J 7 bases, leaving 13 bases between the germline ends. The CDR3 spans 15 residues. The germline V gene has CDR1 SGDLS and CDR2 YYNGEE. The CDR3 sequence is CASSVDLETSGELFF. CDR3 coding DNA: TGTGCCAGCAGCGTAGATCTGGAGACGAGCGGGGAGCTGTTTTTT.

This clone showed up just once. The chain is built from TRBV27 and TRBJ2-3; 11 bases line up with TRBD2. The J segment lost 3 bases and the V segment lost 6 bases, leaving 2 bases of the junction unmatched. Germline CDR1 MNHEY, CDR2 SMNVEV (reference sequence). This CDR3 has 14 amino acids. The CDR3 DNA follows: TGTGCCAGCAGACGACTAGCGGGAACAGATACGCAGTATTTT. This codes for CASRRLAGTDTQYF.

This sequence joins TRBV2 and TRBJ2-3; the D gene is possibly TRBD2 (5 bases). CDR1 and CDR2 (germline): SNHLY, FYNNEI. Trimming took off 11 bases at V and 2 bases at J, with 14 bases between the two ends. This CDR3 comprises 13 residues. CDR3 in amino acids: CAAGGVDTDTQYF. The CDR3 coding sequence is TGTGCCGCTGGAGGAGTAGACACAGATACGCAGTATTTT.

About this clone itself: A junction end diverges from the germline sequence, so it may reflect a read error. V is TRBV7-9 and J is TRBJ2-7; 7 bases map to TRBD2. The germline CDR1 and CDR2 sequences are SEHNR and FQNEAQ (reference sequence). The CDR3 runs 18 residues. The CDR3: CSSSLATGTGRELYEQYF. CDR3 in DNA: TGTTCCAGCAGCTTAGCCACGGGAACTGGGCGGGAGTTATACGAGCAGTACTTC.

This clone was observed a handful of times. The chain carries TRBV5-1 and TRBJ2-1; TRBD2 aligns across 15 bases. J lost 7 bases, V lost 5 bases, and 7 bases had no gene match. This CDR3 has 16 amino acids. CDR1 is SGHRS and CDR2 is YFSETQ in the germline V gene. The CDR3: CASSNRTSGRGNEQFF. CDR3 coding DNA: TGCGCCAGCAGTAACCGGACTAGCGGGAGGGGTAATGAGCAGTTCTTC.

The chain combines TRBV5-1 with TRBJ2-7; weak D call: TRBD1 (6 bases). V was trimmed by 0 bases and J by 5 bases, leaving 9 bases between them. Germline lookup yields CDR1 SGHRS and CDR2 YFSETQ. This CDR3 comprises 13 residues. This CDR3 reads CASSLDRVDEQYF. CDR3 DNA sequence: TGCGCCAGCAGCTTGGACAGGGTAGACGAGCAGTACTTC.